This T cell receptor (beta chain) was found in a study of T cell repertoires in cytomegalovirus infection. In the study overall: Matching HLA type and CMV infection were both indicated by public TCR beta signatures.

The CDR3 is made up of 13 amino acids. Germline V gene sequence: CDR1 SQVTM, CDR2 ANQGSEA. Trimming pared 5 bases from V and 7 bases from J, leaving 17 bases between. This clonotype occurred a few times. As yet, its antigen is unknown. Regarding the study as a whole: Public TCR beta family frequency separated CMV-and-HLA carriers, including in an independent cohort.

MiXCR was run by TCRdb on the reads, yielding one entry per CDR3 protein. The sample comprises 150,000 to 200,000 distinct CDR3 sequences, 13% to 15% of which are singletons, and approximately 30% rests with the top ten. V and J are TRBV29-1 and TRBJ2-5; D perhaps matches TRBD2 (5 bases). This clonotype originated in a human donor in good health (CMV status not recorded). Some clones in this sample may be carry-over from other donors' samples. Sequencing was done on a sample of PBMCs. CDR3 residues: CSVTWVAEGTQYF. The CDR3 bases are TGCAGCGTTACCTGGGTAGCTGAGGGGACCCAGTACTTC.